Listed below are T cell receptor beta chains from one sample, sequenced in a study of CD4 and CD8 cells across lung adenocarcinoma regions. TCRdb independently ran MiXCR on the PCR reads; one entry per CDR3 protein. There are tens of thousands of distinct CDR3 sequences in the sample; 40% to 60% occur only once, and approximately 48% lies in the top ten. Specimen: CD8+ T cells from the center of a lung tumor. The source is a male donor with lung adenocarcinoma. The CD4 and CD8 labels of this study may be unreliable. CDR3s include the opening cysteine and the closing phenylalanine or tryptophan. D genes are given only for firm matches. Only some rows state a clone size, as once, few, many or a class for expanded clones.

clone size	V gene	D gene	J gene	CDR3 length	CDR3 protein	CDR3 DNA
few	TRBV4-1	NA	TRBJ2-2	14	CASSPGVGVGELFF	TGCGCCAGCAGCCCAGGGGTAGGGGTCGGGGAGCTGTTTTTT
few	TRBV6-1	NA	TRBJ2-2	14	CASRLEKDTGELFF	TGTGCCAGCAGGCTTGAAAAGGACACCGGGGAGCTGTTTTTT
NA	TRBV6-1	NA	TRBJ2-4	16	CASRVWGVWAKDTQYF	TGTGCCAGCAGGGTCTGGGGGGTGTGGGCCAAAGACACTCAGTATTTC
NA	TRBV6-4	NA	TRBJ2-5	14	CASSDSGDQDTQYF	TGTGCCAGCAGTGACTCCGGGGACCAAGATACGCAGTACTTC
NA	TRBV10-2	TRBD2	TRBJ2-7	15	CASSRSTSGYNEQYF	TGCGCCAGCAGTAGGTCGACTAGCGGCTACAATGAGCAGTACTTC
NA	TRBV27	NA	TRBJ2-3	13	CASSTEGPDTQYF	TGTGCCAGCAGTACCGAGGGGCCAGATACGCAGTATTTT
NA	TRBV6-4	NA	TRBJ2-7	16	CASSDSGLGSTNTQYF	TGTGCCAGCAGTGACTCGGGTCTGGGGAGCACAAACACGCAGTACTTC
medium-sized	TRBV25-1	NA	TRBJ2-4	14	CASSGITFGDIQYF	TGTGCCAGCTCCGGGATAACCTTCGGGGACATTCAGTACTTC
NA	TRBV6-1	NA	TRBJ2-3	13	CASSESPEHEQYF	TGTGCCAGCAGTGAGTCACCGGAACATGAGCAGTACTTT
medium-sized	TRBV27	NA	TRBJ2-2	14	CASIKRIDTGELFF	TGTGCCAGCATTAAAAGGATCGACACCGGGGAGCTGTTTTTT
once	TRBV6-1	TRBD2	TRBJ2-5	16	CASSPSGSGAKDTQYF	TGTGCCAGCAGTCCAAGCGGGAGCGGGGCCAAAGACACCCAGTACTTC
NA	TRBV27	TRBD2	TRBJ2-5	14	CAGGGGSGQETQYF	TGTGCGGGCGGGGGGGGGAGTGGCCAAGAGACGCAGTACTTC
NA	TRBV6-1	NA	TRBJ2-2	16	CASSEVPALLPETLYF	TGTGCCAGCAGTGAAGTCCCGGCTCTGCTGCCCGAGACGCTGTATTTT
NA	TRBV6-1	TRBD2	TRBJ2-1	15	CASRKLAGGANEQFF	TGTGCCAGCAGGAAACTAGCGGGAGGGGCCAATGAGCAGTTCTTC
NA	TRBV6-1	NA	TRBJ2-7	16	CASRGAGAGVQETQYF	TGTGCCAGCAGGGGAGCCGGGGCAGGGGTTCAAGAGACGCAGTACTTC
NA	TRBV6-1	TRBD1	TRBJ2-3	15	CASAMGQRDKNIQYF	TGTGCCAGCGCCATGGGACAGAGAGACAAAAACATTCAGTATTTC
few	TRBV27	NA	TRBJ2-4	12	CASSSQMGIQYF	TGTGCCAGCAGTTCCCAGATGGGCATTCAGTACTTC
NA	TRBV6-5	NA	TRBJ1-3	14	CASSHQSSGNTIYF	TGTGCCAGCAGTCACCAATCCTCTGGAAACACCATATATTTT
NA	TRBV10-3	TRBD1	TRBJ1-1	15	CAISGTGTVNTEAFF	TGTGCCATCAGTGGGACAGGGACCGTGAACACTGAAGCTTTCTTT
NA	TRBV7-8	NA	TRBJ2-1	15	CASSLRRRLYNEQFF	TGTGCCAGCAGCTTACGGCGCCGGCTCTACAATGAGCAGTTCTTC
NA	TRBV20-1	TRBD1	TRBJ2-1	11	CSAGQGKEQFF	TGCAGTGCCGGACAGGGAAAGGAGCAGTTCTTC
NA	TRBV5-1	TRBD1	TRBJ2-1	15	CASSPTGGRTNEQFF	TGCGCCAGCAGCCCGACAGGGGGCCGGACTAATGAGCAGTTCTTC
NA	TRBV27	NA	TRBJ1-6	17	CASRRGWDISGNSPLHF	TGTGCCAGCAGACGTGGGTGGGACATCTCGGGTAATTCACCCCTCCACTTT
NA	TRBV27	NA	TRBJ2-5	15	CASGLDGSGPDTQYF	TGTGCCAGCGGGCTTGACGGCTCTGGCCCAGATACCCAGTACTTC
NA	TRBV4-1	TRBD2	TRBJ2-7	14	CAGSGGRGGNTQYF	TGCGCCGGCAGCGGGGGCCGGGGCGGAAATACGCAGTACTTC
many	TRBV7-9	NA	TRBJ1-1	14	CASSPDRASGEAFF	TGTGCCAGCAGCCCGGACAGAGCCTCGGGGGAAGCTTTCTTT
NA	TRBV6-5	TRBD1	TRBJ2-5	17	CASSFYLRQGERETQYF	TGTGCCAGCAGTTTTTACCTGAGACAGGGGGAGAGAGAGACCCAGTACTTC
NA	TRBV6-1	NA	TRBJ2-2	16	CASSETGSGKTGEQFF	TGTGCCAGCAGTGAAACGGGGAGTGGCAAGACCGGGGAGCAGTTTTTT
few	TRBV9	NA	TRBJ2-3	13	CASSVDRTDTQYF	TGTGCCAGCAGCGTAGATCGCACAGATACGCAGTATTTT
few	TRBV12-3/TRBV12-4	NA	TRBJ1-1	14	CASSLGKGSTEAFF	TGTGCCAGCAGTTTAGGCAAGGGGAGCACTGAAGCTTTCTTT
NA	TRBV6-4	TRBD1	TRBJ2-4	16	CASSGGMTGAKNIQYF	TGTGCCAGCAGTGGGGGTATGACAGGGGCCAAAAACATTCAGTACTTC
NA	TRBV7-2	NA	TRBJ2-7	15	CASSLDGGAYNEQYF	TGTGCCAGCAGCTTAGATGGCGGGGCCTACAATGAGCAGTACTTC
NA	TRBV3-1	TRBD1	TRBJ1-6	14	CASSPKTGQSPLHF	TGTGCCAGCAGCCCAAAGACAGGGCAATCACCCCTCCACTTT
NA	TRBV7-2	NA	TRBJ1-1	12	CASSLSNTEAFF	TGTGCCAGCAGCCTTTCGAACACTGAAGCTTTCTTT
NA	TRBV6-1	NA	TRBJ2-3	14	CAGKGLPGTDTQYF	TGTGCGGGGAAGGGGCTCCCAGGCACAGATACCCAGTATTTT
NA	TRBV7-9	TRBD1	TRBJ2-7	15	CASSLAGGSSYEQYF	TGTGCCAGCAGCTTAGCAGGGGGCAGCTCCTACGAGCAGTACTTC
NA	TRBV27	NA	TRBJ2-4	13	CASSLGANGIQYF	TGTGCCAGCAGTTTAGGGGCCAATGGGATTCAGTACTTC
many	TRBV11-2	NA	TRBJ2-7	13	CASSLAGLYEQYF	TGTGCCAGCAGCCTCGCAGGGTTGTACGAGCAGTACTTC
NA	TRBV14	NA	TRBJ2-1	14	CASSQGTEYNEQFF	TGTGCCAGCAGCCAGGGGACGGAATACAATGAGCAGTTCTTC
NA	TRBV6-1	TRBD1	TRBJ2-1	15	CASSTTGQSYNEQFF	TGTGCCAGCAGCACCACGGGACAGAGCTACAATGAGCAGTTCTTC